This record concerns one TCR beta chain sequence. Germline CDR1 is LGHNA and CDR2 is YNFKEQ. This CDR3 is built from 15 residues. Reanalyzing the 5' RACE reads, TCRdb keeps one entry per CDR3 protein, without DNA. This table holds about 430,000 distinct CDR3 sequences. This sample is part of a study of T cells expressing NK-cell markers. Study as a whole: Researchers got TCR beta repertoires out of sorted CD3+CD56+NKG2C+, CD3+CD56+NKG2C- and CD3+CD56-NKG2C+ T cells.

Sequences were obtained from blood T cells: a sorted CD56 or NKG2C T cell subset, CD4+ or CD8+ T cells, or bulk PBMC T cells (not recorded which). The receptor was isolated from a woman in her forties or fifties in good health. The chain couples TRBV4-2 to TRBJ2-6. Here the CDR3 reads CASSQDLNGANVLTF.